Listed below are T cell receptor beta chains from one sample, sequenced in a study of T cell changes during pregnancy in multiple sclerosis. Sequenced by immunoSEQ multiplex PCR; TCRdb stores in-frame clones only, minus some. This table holds about 92,000 clones, approximately 94% found once. Sequenced here: peripheral blood, sampled in the third trimester of pregnancy. These receptors were taken from a female donor with multiple sclerosis, enrolled in a pregnancy study. CDR3s include the opening cysteine and the closing phenylalanine or tryptophan. The order of the fields is CDR3 protein, CDR3 DNA, clone size, J gene, V gene, D gene. A D gene is named only where the DNA matches it firmly. Clone sizes are given selectively: once, few, many, or a class where the clone is expanded.

CDR3 protein: CASSLTSSYEQYF; CDR3 DNA: TGTGCCAGCAGCTTAACGAGCTCCTACGAGCAGTACTTC; clone size: .; J gene: TRBJ2-7; V gene: TRBV7-9; D gene: .
CDR3 protein: CASRNMAGGNTGELFF; CDR3 DNA: TGCGCCAGCCGGAATATGGCGGGAGGGAACACCGGGGAGCTGTTTTTT; clone size: .; J gene: TRBJ2-2; V gene: TRBV10-2; D gene: TRBD2
CDR3 protein: CASSLISSLGDEQYF; CDR3 DNA: TGTGCCAGCAGCTTGATCTCGAGTCTCGGTGACGAGCAGTACTTC; clone size: once; J gene: TRBJ2-7; V gene: TRBV5-6; D gene: .
CDR3 protein: CASSLWSGLQPQHF; CDR3 DNA: TGTGCCAGCAGCTTGTGGTCAGGGCTCCAGCCCCAGCATTTT; clone size: .; J gene: TRBJ1-5; V gene: TRBV5-5; D gene: .
CDR3 protein: CASRGRGDYEQYF; CDR3 DNA: TGTGCCAGCAGGGGCAGGGGCGACTACGAGCAGTACTTC; clone size: .; J gene: TRBJ2-7; V gene: TRBV2; D gene: .
CDR3 protein: CASSRGLAGVNGEQFF; CDR3 DNA: TGTGCCAGCAGCCGGGGACTAGCGGGAGTAAATGGTGAGCAGTTCTTC; clone size: .; J gene: TRBJ2-1; V gene: TRBV5-4; D gene: TRBD2
CDR3 protein: CASIIGTTGTRGLEQYF; CDR3 DNA: TGTGCCAGCATAATAGGGACCACCGGGACTAGAGGTCTCGAGCAGTACTTC; clone size: .; J gene: TRBJ2-7; V gene: TRBV27; D gene: TRBD2
CDR3 protein: CASSSPSDRQETQYF; CDR3 DNA: TGTGCCAGCAGCTCGCCCTCGGACAGGCAAGAGACCCAGTACTTC; clone size: .; J gene: TRBJ2-5; V gene: TRBV5-6; D gene: TRBD1
CDR3 protein: CASSPKRRIYNEQFF; CDR3 DNA: TGTGCCAGCTCACCCAAGCGGAGGATATACAATGAGCAGTTCTTC; clone size: .; J gene: TRBJ2-1; V gene: TRBV18; D gene: .
CDR3 protein: CASSTGQATYEQYF; CDR3 DNA: TGTGCCAGCAGCACTGGACAGGCCACCTACGAGCAGTACTTC; clone size: .; J gene: TRBJ2-7; V gene: TRBV13; D gene: TRBD1
CDR3 protein: CASSQDPGGREIRNTEAFF; CDR3 DNA: TGTGCCAGCAGCCAAGATCCGGGGGGAAGAGAAATTCGGAACACTGAAGCTTTCTTT; clone size: .; J gene: TRBJ1-1; V gene: TRBV14; D gene: .
CDR3 protein: CATRGQLVSGANVLTF; CDR3 DNA: TGTGCCACCCGCGGACAACTCGTCTCTGGGGCCAACGTCCTGACTTTC; clone size: .; J gene: TRBJ2-6; V gene: TRBV19; D gene: .
CDR3 protein: CASSETGTGPSSSNQPQHF; CDR3 DNA: TGTGCCAGCAGTGAAACCGGGACAGGGCCCTCCTCTAGCAATCAGCCCCAGCATTTT; clone size: .; J gene: TRBJ1-5; V gene: TRBV28; D gene: TRBD1
CDR3 protein: CASSLFVYNEQFF; CDR3 DNA: TGTGCCAGCAGTCTGTTTGTCTACAATGAGCAGTTCTTC; clone size: .; J gene: TRBJ2-1; V gene: TRBV27; D gene: .
CDR3 protein: CASSRRQSLYGYTF; CDR3 DNA: TGTGCCAGCAGTCGCCGACAGAGCCTCTATGGCTACACCTTC; clone size: .; J gene: TRBJ1-2; V gene: TRBV27; D gene: .
CDR3 protein: CASSLVINYAYNEQFF; CDR3 DNA: TGTGCCAGCAGCTTAGTAATCAACTATGCCTACAATGAGCAGTTCTTC; clone size: .; J gene: TRBJ2-1; V gene: TRBV11-1; D gene: .
CDR3 protein: CASTQGQSNQPQHF; CDR3 DNA: TGTGCCAGCACCCAGGGACAGAGCAATCAGCCCCAGCATTTT; clone size: .; J gene: TRBJ1-5; V gene: TRBV6-6; D gene: TRBD1
CDR3 protein: CASSLGQALGAFF; CDR3 DNA: TGTGCCAGCAGCCTAGGACAGGCCCTGGGGGCTTTCTTT; clone size: once; J gene: TRBJ1-1; V gene: TRBV7-8; D gene: TRBD1
CDR3 protein: CASSEGLAGTYEQYF; CDR3 DNA: TGCGCCAGCAGCGAGGGACTAGCGGGAACCTACGAGCAGTACTTC; clone size: .; J gene: TRBJ2-7; V gene: TRBV5-1; D gene: TRBD2
CDR3 protein: CASSRDIQETQYF; CDR3 DNA: TGTGCCAGCAGCCGGGACATACAAGAGACCCAGTACTTC; clone size: .; J gene: TRBJ2-5; V gene: TRBV6-4; D gene: .
CDR3 protein: CASRQGTGNTGELFF; CDR3 DNA: TGTGCCAGCAGACAGGGGACAGGGAACACCGGGGAGCTGTTTTTT; clone size: .; J gene: TRBJ2-2; V gene: TRBV7-6; D gene: TRBD1
CDR3 protein: CASSPGGNEQFF; CDR3 DNA: TGTGCCAGCAGTCCCGGGGGCAATGAGCAGTTCTTC; clone size: .; J gene: TRBJ2-1; V gene: TRBV27; D gene: .
CDR3 protein: CASSVDGGRDTQYF; CDR3 DNA: TGTGCCAGCAGCGTCGACGGGGGGCGAGATACGCAGTATTTT; clone size: .; J gene: TRBJ2-3; V gene: TRBV9; D gene: .
CDR3 protein: CASSLGFRVLYGYTF; CDR3 DNA: TGTGCCAGCAGCTTAGGATTCCGGGTCCTCTATGGCTACACCTTC; clone size: .; J gene: TRBJ1-2; V gene: TRBV7-2; D gene: .
CDR3 protein: CASSLGQGFYEQYF; CDR3 DNA: TGCGCCAGCAGCCTGGGACAGGGGTTCTACGAGCAGTACTTC; clone size: .; J gene: TRBJ2-7; V gene: TRBV4-1; D gene: TRBD1
CDR3 protein: CASRTGTTFGEQYF; CDR3 DNA: TGTGCCAGCAGAACCGGGACTACCTTTGGGGAGCAGTACTTC; clone size: .; J gene: TRBJ2-7; V gene: TRBV7-2; D gene: TRBD2
CDR3 protein: CASRDPGYGEKLFF; CDR3 DNA: TGTGCCAGCAGAGACCCAGGGTATGGGGAAAAACTGTTTTTT; clone size: .; J gene: TRBJ1-4; V gene: TRBV6-4; D gene: .
CDR3 protein: CASSGPSETSGYEQFF; CDR3 DNA: TGTGCCAGCAGTGGCCCATCCGAGACTAGCGGTTATGAGCAGTTCTTC; clone size: .; J gene: TRBJ2-1; V gene: TRBV25-1; D gene: TRBD2
CDR3 protein: CASSLGTGTQETQYF; CDR3 DNA: TGTGCTAGCAGCTTAGGGACAGGGACCCAAGAGACCCAGTACTTC; clone size: .; J gene: TRBJ2-5; V gene: TRBV7-7; D gene: TRBD1
CDR3 protein: CASSLFSRGAGELFF; CDR3 DNA: TGTGCCAGCAGCTTATTTTCCCGGGGGGCCGGGGAGCTGTTTTTT; clone size: .; J gene: TRBJ2-2; V gene: TRBV13; D gene: TRBD2
CDR3 protein: CASSSALRTDTQYF; CDR3 DNA: TGTGCCAGCAGCAGCGCTTTGCGGACAGATACGCAGTATTTT; clone size: once; J gene: TRBJ2-3; V gene: TRBV7-6; D gene: .
CDR3 protein: CAPRLAGTYNEQFF; CDR3 DNA: TGTGCCCCCAGACTAGCAGGGACCTACAATGAGCAGTTCTTC; clone size: .; J gene: TRBJ2-1; V gene: TRBV28; D gene: TRBD2
CDR3 protein: CASSLVSGGVRYGYTF; CDR3 DNA: TGTGCCAGCAGTTTAGTGTCAGGGGGCGTGAGATATGGCTACACCTTC; clone size: .; J gene: TRBJ1-2; V gene: TRBV6-5; D gene: TRBD1
CDR3 protein: CASSQVLAGYNEQFF; CDR3 DNA: TGTGCCAGCAGCCAAGTTCTAGCGGGATACAATGAGCAGTTCTTC; clone size: .; J gene: TRBJ2-1; V gene: TRBV4-2; D gene: TRBD2
CDR3 protein: CASSTGQNNYGYTF; CDR3 DNA: TGCGCCAGCAGCACAGGACAGAATAACTATGGCTACACCTTC; clone size: .; J gene: TRBJ1-2; V gene: TRBV5-1; D gene: .
CDR3 protein: CASRTGRTEAFF; CDR3 DNA: TGTGCCAGCAGGACAGGGAGAACTGAAGCTTTCTTT; clone size: .; J gene: TRBJ1-1; V gene: TRBV6-1; D gene: TRBD1
CDR3 protein: CASVTSGSTDTQYF; CDR3 DNA: TGTGCCAGCGTGACTAGCGGGTCTACAGATACGCAGTATTTT; clone size: .; J gene: TRBJ2-3; V gene: TRBV28; D gene: TRBD2
CDR3 protein: CASSSPVTANYGYTF; CDR3 DNA: TGTGCCAGCAGCTCCCCGGTGACAGCTAACTATGGCTACACCTTC; clone size: .; J gene: TRBJ1-2; V gene: TRBV11-2; D gene: .
CDR3 protein: CASTPGQTYEQYF; CDR3 DNA: TGTGCCAGCACCCCGGGACAGACGTACGAGCAGTACTTC; clone size: .; J gene: TRBJ2-7; V gene: TRBV6-5; D gene: TRBD1
CDR3 protein: CASSYGAILGEQFF; CDR3 DNA: TGTGCCAGCAGTTACGGGGCCATCCTCGGTGAGCAGTTCTTC; clone size: .; J gene: TRBJ2-1; V gene: TRBV6-5; D gene: .
CDR3 protein: CASSRRRDPDNEQFF; CDR3 DNA: TGTGCCAGCAGCCGGAGGCGGGACCCGGACAATGAGCAGTTCTTC; clone size: .; J gene: TRBJ2-1; V gene: TRBV6-1; D gene: .
CDR3 protein: CASRTGGISGANVLTF; CDR3 DNA: TGTGCCAGCAGGACGGGAGGGATCTCTGGGGCCAACGTCCTGACTTTC; clone size: .; J gene: TRBJ2-6; V gene: TRBV2; D gene: TRBD2
CDR3 protein: CASSVDPGVVGELFF; CDR3 DNA: TGTGCCAGCAGCGTAGATCCGGGGGTAGTCGGGGAGCTGTTTTTT; clone size: once; J gene: TRBJ2-2; V gene: TRBV9; D gene: .
CDR3 protein: CASSLGQGLRNEQFF; CDR3 DNA: TGTGCCAGCAGCTTAGGACAGGGGTTGAGGAATGAGCAGTTCTTC; clone size: .; J gene: TRBJ2-1; V gene: TRBV7-2; D gene: TRBD1
CDR3 protein: CAWSVLGVQGNQPQHF; CDR3 DNA: TGTGCCTGGAGTGTATTAGGTGTCCAGGGCAATCAGCCCCAGCATTTT; clone size: .; J gene: TRBJ1-5; V gene: TRBV30; D gene: .
CDR3 protein: CSVRRGSYEQYF; CDR3 DNA: TGCAGCGTTCGGCGGGGCTCCTACGAGCAGTACTTC; clone size: .; J gene: TRBJ2-7; V gene: TRBV29-1; D gene: .
CDR3 protein: CASSLDRGPTEAFF; CDR3 DNA: TGTGCCAGCAGCTTGGACAGGGGGCCGACTGAAGCTTTCTTT; clone size: .; J gene: TRBJ1-1; V gene: TRBV5-8; D gene: TRBD1
CDR3 protein: CASSTQTGGEQYF; CDR3 DNA: TGTGCCAGTAGTACTCAGACAGGGGGCGAGCAGTACTTC; clone size: .; J gene: TRBJ2-7; V gene: TRBV19; D gene: TRBD1
CDR3 protein: CAWSVQQDTQYF; CDR3 DNA: TGTGCCTGGAGTGTACAACAGGATACGCAGTATTTT; clone size: .; J gene: TRBJ2-3; V gene: TRBV30; D gene: .
CDR3 protein: CASSPPQAGGDGYTF; CDR3 DNA: TGTGCCAGCAGCCCACCTCAGGCGGGTGGAGATGGCTACACCTTC; clone size: few; J gene: TRBJ1-2; V gene: TRBV5-4; D gene: .
CDR3 protein: CASSASLNTEAFF; CDR3 DNA: TGTGCCAGCAGTGCCAGTTTGAACACTGAAGCTTTCTTT; clone size: .; J gene: TRBJ1-1; V gene: TRBV6-1; D gene: .